The clone carrying this T cell receptor beta chain was picked up a small number of times. No antigen is known for it. The sample belongs to a study of human T cells and chemical hapten exposure. Background on the study: Slight volume differences across pooled libraries mainly accounted for varying per-sample TCR yields. Findings of the study overall: Counts of TCRs above 1 in 1000 frequency stayed unchanged with DPC sensitization.

Germline CDR1 and CDR2: LNHDA and SQIVND (reference sequence). The CDR3 sequence is 17 residues long. V lost 1 base and J lost 3; bases outside the gene matches: 7. Total RNA extraction was carried out from unfractionated whole blood. The library attached unique molecular identifiers to individual cDNA molecules. The authors' processing: Ranging from roughly 23,224 to 700,000, TCR counts per sample had a median value of roughly 96,000. Each CDR3 protein gets one entry after TCRdb re-called the 5' RACE reads with MiXCR. The V and J calls were not made by the authors but by TCRdb's processing. The repertoire has about 81,000 distinct CDR3 sequences, 6% to 8.5% of them found once; the top ten carry about 2.2%.

This clonotype was sampled from a male donor in good health. The chain couples TRBV19 to TRBJ2-5; 11 bases map to TRBD2. This CDR3 reads CASSIAPGLADEETQYF. The CDR3 nucleotides are TGTGCCAGTAGTATAGCGCCGGGACTAGCGGACGAAGAGACCCAGTACTTC.